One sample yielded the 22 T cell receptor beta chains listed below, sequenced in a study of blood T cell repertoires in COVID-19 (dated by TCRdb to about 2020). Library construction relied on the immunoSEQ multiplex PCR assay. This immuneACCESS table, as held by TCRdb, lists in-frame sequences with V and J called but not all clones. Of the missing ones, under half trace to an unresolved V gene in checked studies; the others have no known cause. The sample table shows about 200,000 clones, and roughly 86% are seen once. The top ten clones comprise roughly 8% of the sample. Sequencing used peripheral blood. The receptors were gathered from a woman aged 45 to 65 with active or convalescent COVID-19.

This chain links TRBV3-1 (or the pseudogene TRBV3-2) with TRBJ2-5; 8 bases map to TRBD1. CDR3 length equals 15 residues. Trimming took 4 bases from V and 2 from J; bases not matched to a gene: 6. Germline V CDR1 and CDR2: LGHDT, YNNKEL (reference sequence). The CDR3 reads CASSRQGLPQETQYF. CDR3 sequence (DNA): TGTGCCAGCAGCCGACAGGGGCTCCCTCAAGAGACCCAGTACTTC.

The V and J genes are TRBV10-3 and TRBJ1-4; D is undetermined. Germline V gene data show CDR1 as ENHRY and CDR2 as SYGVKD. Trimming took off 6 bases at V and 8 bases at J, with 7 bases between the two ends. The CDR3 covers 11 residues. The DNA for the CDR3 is TGTGCCATCAGCAATTCAGAAAAACTGTTTTTT. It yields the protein CAISNSEKLFF.

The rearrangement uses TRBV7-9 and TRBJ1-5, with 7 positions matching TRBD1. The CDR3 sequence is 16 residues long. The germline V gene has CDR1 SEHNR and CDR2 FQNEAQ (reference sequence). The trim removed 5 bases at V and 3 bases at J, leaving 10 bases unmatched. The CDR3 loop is CASSADRAADNQPQHF. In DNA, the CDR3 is TGTGCCAGCAGCGCAGACAGGGCTGCAGACAATCAGCCCCAGCATTTT. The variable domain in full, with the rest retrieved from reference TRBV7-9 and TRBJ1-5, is DTGVSQNPRHKITKRGQNVTFRCDPISEHNRLYWYRQTLGQGPEFLTYFQNEAQLEKSRLLSDRFSAERPKGSFSTLEIQRTEQGDSAMYLCASSADRAADNQPQHFGDGTRLSIL.

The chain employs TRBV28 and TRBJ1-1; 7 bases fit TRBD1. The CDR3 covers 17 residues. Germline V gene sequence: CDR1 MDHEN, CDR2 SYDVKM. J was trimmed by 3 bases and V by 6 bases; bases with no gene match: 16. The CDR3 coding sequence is TGTGCCAGCAGACCTTGGGGGGCAGGGGGATTTGACACTGAAGCTTTCTTT. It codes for CASRPWGAGGFDTEAFF. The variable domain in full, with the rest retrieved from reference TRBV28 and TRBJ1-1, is DVKVTQSSRYLVKRTGEKVFLECVQDMDHENMFWYRQDPGLGLRLIYFSYDVKMKEKGDIPEGYSVSREKKERFSLILESASTNQTSMYLCASRPWGAGGFDTEAFFGQGTRLTVV.

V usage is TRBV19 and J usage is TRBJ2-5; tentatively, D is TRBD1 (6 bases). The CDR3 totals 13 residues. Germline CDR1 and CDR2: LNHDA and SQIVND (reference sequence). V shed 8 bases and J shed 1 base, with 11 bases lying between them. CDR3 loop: CASADRPQETQYF. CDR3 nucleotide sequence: TGTGCCAGTGCCGACAGGCCCCAAGAGACCCAGTACTTC.

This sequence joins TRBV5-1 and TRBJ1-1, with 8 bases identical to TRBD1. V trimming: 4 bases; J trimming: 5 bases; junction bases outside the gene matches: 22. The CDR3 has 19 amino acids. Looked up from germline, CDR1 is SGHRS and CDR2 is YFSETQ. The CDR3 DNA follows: TGCGCCAGCAGCCCCACCAGACAGGGGCCGGGAAAACGGAGTACTGAAGCTTTCTTT. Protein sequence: CASSPTRQGPGKRSTEAFF.

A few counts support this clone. The CDR3 loop is CASSLGLAGADEQYF. Here the CDR3 DNA reads TGTGCCAGCAGCTTGGGTCTAGCGGGAGCGGACGAGCAGTACTTC. J is TRBJ2-7 and V is TRBV7-9, with 10 bases matching TRBD2. The CDR3 sequence is 15 residues long. V dropped 3 bases and J dropped 5; count of bases not matched to a gene: 7. CDR1 SEHNR and CDR2 FQNEAQ come from the germline V gene (reference sequence).

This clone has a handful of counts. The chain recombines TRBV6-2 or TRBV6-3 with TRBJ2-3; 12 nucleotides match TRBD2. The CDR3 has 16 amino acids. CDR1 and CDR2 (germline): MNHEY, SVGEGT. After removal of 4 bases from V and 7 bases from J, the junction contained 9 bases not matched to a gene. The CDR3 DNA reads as TGTGCCAGCAGTTCCCCGACTAGCGGGAGTGGGTATACGCAGTATTTT. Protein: CASSSPTSGSGYTQYF.

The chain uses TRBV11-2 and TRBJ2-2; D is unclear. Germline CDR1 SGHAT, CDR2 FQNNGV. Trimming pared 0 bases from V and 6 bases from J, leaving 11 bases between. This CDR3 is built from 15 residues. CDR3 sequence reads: CASSLDIRSSGELFF. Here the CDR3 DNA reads TGTGCCAGCAGCTTAGACATTAGGAGTTCCGGGGAGCTGTTTTTT.

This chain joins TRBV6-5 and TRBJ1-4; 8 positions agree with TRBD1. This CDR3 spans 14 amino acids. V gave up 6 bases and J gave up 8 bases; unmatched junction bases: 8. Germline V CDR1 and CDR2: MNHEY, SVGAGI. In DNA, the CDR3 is TGTGCCAGCAGCCCGGACAGGGAGGGGGAAAAACTGTTTTTT. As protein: CASSPDREGEKLFF.

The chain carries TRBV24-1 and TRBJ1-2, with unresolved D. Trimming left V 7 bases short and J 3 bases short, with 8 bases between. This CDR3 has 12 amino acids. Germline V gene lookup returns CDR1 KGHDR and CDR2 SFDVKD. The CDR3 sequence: CATSEADYGYTF. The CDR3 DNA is TGTGCCACCAGCGAGGCAGACTATGGCTACACCTTC.

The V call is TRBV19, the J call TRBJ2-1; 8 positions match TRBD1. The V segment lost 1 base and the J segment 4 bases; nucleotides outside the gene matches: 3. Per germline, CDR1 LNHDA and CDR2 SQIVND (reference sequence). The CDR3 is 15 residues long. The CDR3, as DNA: TGTGCCAGTAGTATAGTTGGACAGGGTTACAATGAGCAGTTCTTC. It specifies CASSIVGQGYNEQFF.

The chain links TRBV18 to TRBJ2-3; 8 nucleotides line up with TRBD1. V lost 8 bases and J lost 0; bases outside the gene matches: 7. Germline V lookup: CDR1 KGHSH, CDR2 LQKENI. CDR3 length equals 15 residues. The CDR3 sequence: CASPKQGGSTDTQYF. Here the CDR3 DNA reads TGTGCCAGCCCCAAACAGGGGGGCAGCACAGATACGCAGTATTTT.

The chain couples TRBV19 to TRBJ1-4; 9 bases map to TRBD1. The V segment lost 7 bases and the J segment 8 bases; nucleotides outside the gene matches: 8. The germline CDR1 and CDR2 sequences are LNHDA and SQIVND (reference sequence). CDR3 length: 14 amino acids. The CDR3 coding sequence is TGTGCCAGTAAGGAACAGGGGGCGAGGGAAAAACTGTTTTTT. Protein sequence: CASKEQGAREKLFF.

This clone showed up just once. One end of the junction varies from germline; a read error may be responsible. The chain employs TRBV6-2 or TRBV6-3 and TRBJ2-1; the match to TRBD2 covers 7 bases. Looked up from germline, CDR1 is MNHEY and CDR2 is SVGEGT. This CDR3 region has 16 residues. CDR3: CASTYGGTGSYNEQFF. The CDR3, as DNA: TGTGCCAGCACTTACGGGGGGACGGGCTCCTACAATGAGCAGTTCTTC.

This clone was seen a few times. This chain's CDR3 is CASSVRDTQDYGYTF. CDR3 nucleotides: TGTGCCAGCAGCGTGAGAGACACCCAGGACTATGGCTACACCTTC. The genes are TRBV9 and TRBJ1-2; D gene ambiguous. Trimming removed 2 bases from V and 3 bases from J, with 14 bases in between. There are 15 residues in the CDR3. Germline V lookup: CDR1 SGDLS, CDR2 YYNGEE. The full variable domain, its missing parts supplied by reference TRBV9 and TRBJ1-2, is DSGVTQTPKHLITATGQRVTLRCSPRSGDLSVYWYQQSLDQGLQFLIQYYNGEERAKGNILERFSAQQFPDLHSELNLSSLELGDSALYFCASSVRDTQDYGYTFGSGTRLTVV.

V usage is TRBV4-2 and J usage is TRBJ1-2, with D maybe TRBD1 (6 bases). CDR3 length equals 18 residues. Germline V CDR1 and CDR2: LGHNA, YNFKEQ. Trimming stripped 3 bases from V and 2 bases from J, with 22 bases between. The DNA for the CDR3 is TGTGCCAGCAGCCACAAGAGAGTCGTCAGGGACACCAACTATGGCTACACCTTC. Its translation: CASSHKRVVRDTNYGYTF.

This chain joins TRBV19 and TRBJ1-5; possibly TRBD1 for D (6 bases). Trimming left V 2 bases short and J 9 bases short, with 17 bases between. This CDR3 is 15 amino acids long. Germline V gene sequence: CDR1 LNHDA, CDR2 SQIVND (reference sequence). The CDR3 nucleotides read TGTGCCAGTAGTATATTGGGCAGGGGCCGGTGGCCCCAGCATTTT. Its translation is CASSILGRGRWPQHF.

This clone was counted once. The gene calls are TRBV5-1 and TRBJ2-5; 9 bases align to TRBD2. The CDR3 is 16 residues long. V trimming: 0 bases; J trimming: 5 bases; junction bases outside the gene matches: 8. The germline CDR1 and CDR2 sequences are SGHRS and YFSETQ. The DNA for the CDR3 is TGCGCCAGCAGCTTGGAGGCTAGCGGGGCTGGGGAGACCCAGTACTTC. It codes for CASSLEASGAGETQYF. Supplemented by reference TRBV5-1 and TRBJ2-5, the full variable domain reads KAGVTQTPRYLIKTRGQQVTLSCSPISGHRSVSWYQQTPGQGLQFLFEYFSETQRNKGNFPGRFSGRQFSNSRSEMNVSTLELGDSALYLCASSLEASGAGETQYFGPGTRLLVL.

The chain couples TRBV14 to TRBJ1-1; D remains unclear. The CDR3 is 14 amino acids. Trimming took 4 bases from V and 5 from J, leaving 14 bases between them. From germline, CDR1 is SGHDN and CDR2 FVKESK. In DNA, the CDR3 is TGTGCCAGCAGCCCGAGGGTGCGGAAAACTGAAGCTTTCTTT. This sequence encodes CASSPRVRKTEAFF.

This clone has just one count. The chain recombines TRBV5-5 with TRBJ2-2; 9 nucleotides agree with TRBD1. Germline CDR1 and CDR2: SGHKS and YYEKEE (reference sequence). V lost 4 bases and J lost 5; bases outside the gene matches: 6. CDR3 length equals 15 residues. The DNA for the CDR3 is TGTGCCAGCAGCCCTGGACAGGGGCGAACCGGGGAGCTGTTTTTT. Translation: CASSPGQGRTGELFF. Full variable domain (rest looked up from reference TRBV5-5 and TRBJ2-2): DAGVTQSPTHLIKTRGQQVTLRCSPISGHKSVSWYQQVLGQGPQFIFQYYEKEERGRGNFPDRFSARQFPNYSSELNVNALLLGDSALYLCASSPGQGRTGELFFGEGSRLTVL.

Here the CDR3 DNA reads TGTGCCAGCAGCTGGGTGGACATCGAAATGTCGGAGACCCAGTACTTC. It is translated as CASSWVDIEMSETQYF. The rearrangement uses TRBV5-7 and TRBJ2-5; a weak D match, TRBD1 (5 bases). TRBV5-7 carries the ORF label, with uncertain function. V lost 3 bases and J 5 bases, leaving 20 bases between the germline ends. This CDR3 is built from 16 residues.